Shown below are 18 T cell receptor beta chains from a single sample sequenced in a study of T-cell reconstitution after alpha-beta-depleted transplantation in children. The TCRbeta library was prepared with unique molecular identifiers. TCRdb re-called the PCR reads with MiXCR, one entry per CDR3 protein. Among 300,000 to 350,000 distinct CDR3 sequences listed, approximately 23% were seen once. The material sequenced was PBMCs, mostly from graft donor cells, taken 180 days after TCRalphabeta/CD19-depleted stem cell transplant. The receptor set was obtained from a male patient between 5 and 17 years old who had a stem cell transplant for acute lymphoblastic leukemia, so the T cells may come from the graft donor.

This chain links TRBV12-3 or TRBV12-4 with TRBJ2-2; 14 bases line up with TRBD2. V lost 7 bases to trimming and J lost 6 bases; unmatched junction nucleotides: 13. This CDR3 has 18 residues. CDR3 sequence: CASITGTSGRTAAGELFF. DNA for the CDR3: TGTGCCAGCATAACCGGGACTAGCGGGAGAACGGCCGCCGGGGAGCTGTTTTTT.

Concerning this clonotype itself: It is unclear where the CDR3 begins or ends on the DNA, so no DNA is shown, and the CDR3 is as TCRdb lists it. The CDR3 loop is CASSFGLSGLRQETQYF. This chain joins TRBV7-6 and TRBJ2-5; TRBD2 is the table's D call, not checked against the DNA. The CDR3 is 17 residues long, counting both termini. The germline gives CDR1 SGHVS, CDR2 FNYEAQ.

J is TRBJ1-5 and V is TRBV6-1; 9 nucleotides line up with TRBD1. CDR1 is MNHNS, CDR2 SASEGT, per germline. The CDR3 consists of 15 residues. V was pared by 5 bases and J by 4 bases, with 6 bases of the junction left unmatched. CDR3: CASSQGTGSNQPQHF. CDR3 nucleotides: TGTGCCAGCAGTCAGGGGACAGGGTCGAATCAGCCCCAGCATTTT.

In this sample, this clonotype turned up many times. The chain has TRBV5-1 and TRBJ1-2; unclear D gene. The germline gives CDR1 SGHRS, CDR2 YFSETQ. The CDR3 is 12 residues long. Trimming took off 2 bases at V and 3 bases at J, with 5 bases between the two ends. CDR3 in DNA: TGCGCCAGCAGCTTAACCTACTATGGCTACACCTTC. It codes for CASSLTYYGYTF.

The chain couples TRBV25-1 to TRBJ2-3, with 13 bases fitting TRBD2. The J segment lost 6 bases and the V segment lost 6 bases, leaving 6 bases of the junction unmatched. Germline V gene sequence: CDR1 MGHDK, CDR2 SYGVNS. The CDR3 sequence is 15 residues long. This chain's CDR3 is CASSSGLAGSDTQYF. The CDR3 nucleotides are TGTGCCAGCAGCTCGGGACTAGCGGGATCGGATACGCAGTATTTT.

The V call is TRBV7-8, the J call TRBJ1-4, with a possible D match to TRBD1 (6 bases). Germline V lookup: CDR1 SGHVS, CDR2 FQNEAQ. With 3 bases removed from V and 2 bases from J, the gap between germline ends came to 10 bases. This CDR3 is built from 15 residues. DNA for the CDR3: TGTGCCAGCAGCTTTCAGGGGTATACTAATGAAAAACTGTTTTTT. It codes for CASSFQGYTNEKLFF.

J is TRBJ1-6 and V is TRBV20-1; TRBD1 matches 9 bases. This CDR3 is 13 amino acids long. Per the germline V gene, CDR1 is DFQATT and CDR2 is SNEGSKA (reference sequence). J was trimmed by 9 bases and V by 5 bases; bases with no gene match: 5. CDR3 nucleotide sequence: TGCAGTGCTCGCCGGGACAGGGCTTCACCCCTCCACTTT. Encoded protein: CSARRDRASPLHF.

The J gene is TRBJ2-5, the V gene TRBV12-3 or TRBV12-4; tentative D call: TRBD2 (6 bases). CDR3 length: 14 residues. V was clipped by 3 bases and J by 7 bases, with 15 bases between them. CDR3 loop: CASSFASVLWTQYF. CDR3 DNA: TGTGCCAGCAGTTTTGCTAGCGTGCTTTGGACCCAGTACTTC.

This clonotype was detected only a few times. The genes are TRBV5-1 and TRBJ2-5; 7 nucleotides agree with TRBD1. There are 13 residues in the CDR3. The V and J ends lost 3 bases and 1 base, in that order; junction bases with no gene match: 0. Germline assignment: CDR1 SGHRS and CDR2 YFSETQ. For the CDR3, the DNA is TGCGCCAGCAGCTGGACAGGCCAAGAGACCCAGTACTTC. Translated: CASSWTGQETQYF. The variable domain in full, with the rest retrieved from reference TRBV5-1 and TRBJ2-5, is KAGVTQTPRYLIKTRGQQVTLSCSPISGHRSVSWYQQTPGQGLQFLFEYFSETQRNKGNFPGRFSGRQFSNSRSEMNVSTLELGDSALYLCASSWTGQETQYFGPGTRLLVL.

This chain uses TRBV20-1 with TRBJ1-2; D remains ambiguous. This CDR3 is 12 amino acids long. The germline V gene has CDR1 DFQATT and CDR2 SNEGSKA (reference sequence). Trimming pared 6 bases from V and 3 bases from J, leaving 11 bases between. CDR3 loop: CSARPGYYGYTF. The CDR3 DNA sequence: TGCAGTGCCCGGCCGGGTTACTATGGCTACACCTTC.

This clonotype was found many times. This rearrangement joins TRBV10-2 to TRBJ2-5; no clear D gene. Germline CDR1 WSHSY, CDR2 SAAADI. This CDR3 comprises 16 residues. Trimming pared 4 bases from V and 4 bases from J, leaving 19 bases between. The CDR3 nucleotides are TGCGCCAGCAGTGCCCCAGACGCGCCGATACTAGAGACCCAGTACTTC. It specifies CASSAPDAPILETQYF.

This sequence joins TRBV29-1 and TRBJ2-7; 10 bases fit TRBD2. The germline V gene encodes CDR1 SQVTM and CDR2 ANQGSEA. The junction had 5 bases not matched to a gene; V was cut back by 4 bases and J by 5 bases. The CDR3 is 13 amino acids. The DNA for the CDR3 is TGCAGCGTTGTGGGACTAGCGAACAACGAGCAGTACTTC. It codes for CSVVGLANNEQYF.

V is TRBV5-1 and J is TRBJ2-7; a weak D match, TRBD2 (7 bases). The CDR3 sequence is 15 residues long. Trimming took 2 bases from V and 2 from J, leaving 14 bases between them. Germline CDR1 is SGHRS and CDR2 is YFSETQ. For the CDR3, the DNA is TGCGCCAGCAGCTTAACTACCGGGGGGCCCTACGAGCAGTACTTC. Translation gives CASSLTTGGPYEQYF.

This clonotype was observed a handful of times. The J gene is TRBJ2-2, the V gene TRBV5-1, with 7 bases aligning to TRBD2. After removal of 2 bases from V and 7 bases from J, the junction contained 26 bases not matched to a gene. Per germline, CDR1 SGHRS and CDR2 YFSETQ. There are 21 residues in the CDR3. In nucleotides, the CDR3 is TGCGCCAGCAGCTTCCAGGGCCCCTACAACCCTAGCGGAGGTGGGGTCGGGGAGCTGTTTTTT. Translated, it gives CASSFQGPYNPSGGGVGELFF.

This clonotype turned up a few times. This chain uses TRBV5-1 with TRBJ2-1; 9 bases are shared with TRBD2. Trimming took 7 bases from V and 0 from J; bases not matched to a gene: 5. Per germline, CDR1 SGHRS and CDR2 YFSETQ. The CDR3 runs 15 residues. The CDR3 sequence is CASGFSGSSYNEQFF. The CDR3 nucleotides are TGCGCCAGCGGGTTTAGCGGGAGCTCCTACAATGAGCAGTTCTTC.

This clonotype was counted a few times. One junction end disagrees with the germline gene, perhaps due to a read error. The gene calls are TRBV4-2 and TRBJ2-3; weak D call: TRBD2 (6 bases). Germline V gene lookup returns CDR1 LGHNA and CDR2 YNFKEQ. CDR3 length equals 15 residues. CDR3 coding DNA: TGTGCCAGCAGCCAAGATCCAACTAGCACTGATACGCAGTATTTT. Translating it yields CASSQDPTSTDTQYF.

The V and J genes are TRBV4-2 and TRBJ2-3; D is possibly TRBD1 or TRBD2 (5 bases each). CDR3 length: 14 amino acids. Trimming cost V 0 bases and J 6 bases, with 10 bases left between them. Germline V gene sequence: CDR1 LGHNA, CDR2 YNFKEQ. The CDR3 spells CASSQDKRGDTQYF. CDR3 nucleotide sequence: TGTGCCAGCAGCCAAGATAAGAGGGGTGATACGCAGTATTTT.

The chain has TRBV15 and TRBJ1-2; 8 nucleotides match TRBD1. V trimming: 3 bases; J trimming: 5 bases; junction bases outside the gene matches: 8. The CDR3 has 15 amino acids. Germline CDR1 is LNHNV and CDR2 is YYDKDF (reference sequence). The DNA of the CDR3 is TGTGCCACCAGCAGTGGAGACAGGGGTGGTTATGGCTACACCTTC. Its translation: CATSSGDRGGYGYTF.